One TCR beta chain is described in this entry. What it binds is not known. The data originate from a study of CD8 T cells in ankylosing spondylitis. Study-wide findings and caveats: Blood of patients with ankylosing spondylitis appeared to be characterized by a TCR beta motif of eight highly homologous variants.

The CDR3 is 13 amino acids. Germline lookup yields CDR1 DFQATT and CDR2 SNEGSKA (reference sequence). Trimming stripped 6 bases from V and 3 bases from J, with 15 bases between. TCRdb reanalysed the 5' RACE reads using MiXCR and keeps one entry per CDR3 protein. This table has 700,000 or so distinct CDR3 sequences, under 20% appearing once. The source of this sequence is a male donor with ankylosing spondylitis. The chain combines TRBV20-1 with TRBJ2-7; perhaps TRBD1 as D (5 bases). The sample comprised blood, either unsorted or a sorted T cell fraction (not recorded which). In DNA form, the CDR3 reads TGCAGTGCCAAAGGGGAAAGATACTACGAGCAGTACTTC. Protein product: CSAKGERYYEQYF.